The text below deals with one T cell receptor (beta chain). V shed 6 bases, J shed 7 bases, and the junction held 9 bases outside the gene matches. CDR1 and CDR2 (germline): MNHEY, SMNVEV (reference sequence). This CDR3 is 14 amino acids long. What was sequenced were expressed TCRB transcripts, since all of the isolated RNA had been reverse transcribed. Clones were sequenced by immunoSEQ multiplex PCR, and TCRdb holds only the in-frame ones, with some missing. The sample includes 200,000 to 300,000 clones, 68% of them seen just once. This specimen comes from a study of beta chain features in type 1 diabetes.

The receptor was derived from a man aged 25-45 years in good health. The chain carries TRBV27 and TRBJ2-7, with TRBD1 matching over 10 bases. Sequencing used naive CD4+ T cells from blood. In DNA, the CDR3 is TGTGCCAGCAGATTGACAGGGGGCTCGGGGGAGCAGTACTTC. Protein: CASRLTGGSGEQYF.